This is a list of T cell receptor beta chains from one sample in a study of T cells in Graves' hyperthyroidism and ophthalmopathy. TCRdb fed the multiplex PCR reads into MiXCR, producing one record per CDR3 protein. Seen here are more than 500,000 distinct CDR3 sequences, about 15% observed once, and the top ten hold about 4%. Sequencing was carried out using blood. These receptors were collected from a woman in her thirties or forties with Graves' ophthalmopathy. The CDR3 runs from the conserved cysteine through the conserved F or W. Fields, in order: V gene, J gene, clone size, CDR3 length, CDR3 protein. The listing skips clone size in some rows; elsewhere it reads once, few, many or a size class.

V: TRBV7-9
J: TRBJ1-2
size: NA
length: 14
CDR3: CASSSQPGGVGYTF

V: TRBV6-2/TRBV6-3
J: TRBJ2-5
size: NA
length: 14
CDR3: CASSPTSIQETQYF

V: TRBV2
J: TRBJ2-3
size: NA
length: 13
CDR3: CASSDGREVTQYF

V: TRBV6-2/TRBV6-3
J: TRBJ2-2
size: many
length: 13
CDR3: CASSSIGAGELFF

V: TRBV7-6
J: TRBJ2-7
size: many
length: 15
CDR3: CASSADRGQSYEQYF

V: TRBV12-3/TRBV12-4
J: TRBJ2-2
size: many
length: 14
CDR3: CASSLEPNTGELFF

V: TRBV15
J: TRBJ2-5
size: NA
length: 14
CDR3: CATSRVVRQETQYF

V: TRBV7-3
J: TRBJ1-2
size: few
length: 16
CDR3: CASSFNRGLENYGYTF

V: TRBV28
J: TRBJ2-7
size: many
length: 13
CDR3: CASSSSGRYEQYF

V: TRBV9
J: TRBJ1-5
size: NA
length: 14
CDR3: CAIRWRVSSQPQHF

V: TRBV12-3/TRBV12-4
J: TRBJ2-7
size: many
length: 13
CDR3: CASSSLRSYEQYF

V: TRBV6-5
J: TRBJ1-3
size: many
length: 14
CDR3: CASSYLGFGNTIYF

V: TRBV15
J: TRBJ1-1
size: NA
length: 12
CDR3: CATSRETDEAFF

V: TRBV20-1
J: TRBJ2-7
size: many
length: 15
CDR3: CSARVLAGVDYEQYF

V: TRBV2
J: TRBJ1-4
size: many
length: 15
CDR3: CASSDWGQGNEKLFF